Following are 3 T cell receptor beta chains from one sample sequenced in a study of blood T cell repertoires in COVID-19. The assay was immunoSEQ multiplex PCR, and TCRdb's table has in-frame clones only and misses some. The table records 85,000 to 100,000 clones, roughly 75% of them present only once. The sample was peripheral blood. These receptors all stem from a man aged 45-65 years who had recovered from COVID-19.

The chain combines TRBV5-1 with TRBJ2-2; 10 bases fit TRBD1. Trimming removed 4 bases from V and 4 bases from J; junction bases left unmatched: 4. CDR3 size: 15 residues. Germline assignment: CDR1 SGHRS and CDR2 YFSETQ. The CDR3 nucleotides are TGCGCCAGCAGCCCCGGGACAGGGGCCACCGGGGAGCTGTTTTTT. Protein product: CASSPGTGATGELFF.

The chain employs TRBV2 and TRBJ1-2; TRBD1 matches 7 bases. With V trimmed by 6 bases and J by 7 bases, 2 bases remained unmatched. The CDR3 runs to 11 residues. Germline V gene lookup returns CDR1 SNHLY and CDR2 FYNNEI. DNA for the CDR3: TGTGCCAGCAGGACAGGGTCTGGCTACACCTTC. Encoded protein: CASRTGSGYTF.

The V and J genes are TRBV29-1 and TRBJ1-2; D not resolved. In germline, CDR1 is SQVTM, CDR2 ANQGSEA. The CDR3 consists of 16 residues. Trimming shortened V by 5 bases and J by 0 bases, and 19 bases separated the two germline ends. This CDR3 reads CSVTGGSGEANYGYTF. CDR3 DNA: TGCAGCGTTACCGGTGGGTCAGGCGAAGCTAACTATGGCTACACCTTC.